This T cell receptor beta chain is from a study of blood T cell repertoires in COVID-19. Measured with immunoSEQ multiplex PCR; TCRdb has only the in-frame clones, and not every one. The sample has some 110,000 clones; roughly 74% are singletons. V was trimmed by 5 bases and J by 0 bases, leaving 8 bases between them. CDR3 length equals 14 residues. CDR1 LNHDA and CDR2 SQIVND come from the germline V gene (reference sequence). The specimen was peripheral blood. The clonotype was recovered from an older man with COVID-19, enrolled during active disease. V usage is TRBV19 and J usage is TRBJ1-5, with D unclear. CDR3 sequence: CASSSQDSNQPQHF. The DNA for the CDR3 is TGTGCCAGTAGTTCCCAGGATAGCAATCAGCCCCAGCATTTT.